The 5 T cell receptor beta chains listed next were all sequenced from one sample in a study of OX40 agonist ivuxolimab in advanced cancers. Method: immunoSEQ multiplex PCR; TCRdb's copy keeps in-frame clones and lacks some. The table has tens of thousands of clones, around 86% seen once. Specimen: CD4+ or CD8+ T cells sorted from blood, collected in a trial of the OX40 agonist ivuxolimab. These receptors all stem from an adult with an advanced solid tumor such as melanoma, head and neck, liver or kidney cancer.

This chain joins TRBV4-2 and TRBJ1-5, with unresolved D. Germline CDR1 is LGHNA and CDR2 is YNFKEQ. V was cut by 0 bases and J by 4 bases, with 13 bases left in between. The CDR3 totals 16 residues. The CDR3 nucleotides are TGTGCCAGCAGCCAAGAAGACTCTGCTTCAAATCAGCCCCAGCATTTT. Its translation is CASSQEDSASNQPQHF.

The chain employs TRBV15 and TRBJ1-3; 7 bases fit TRBD1. Losses at the gene ends were 0 bases for V and 2 bases for J; bases not matched to a gene: 7. CDR1 and CDR2 from the germline V gene are LNHNV and YYDKDF (reference sequence). CDR3 size: 17 residues. The CDR3 DNA reads TGTGCCACCAGCAGAGATGGTAGGCAGGGGGCTGGAAACACCATATATTTT. Amino acids: CATSRDGRQGAGNTIYF.

The chain employs TRBV6-5 and TRBJ1-1; 10 positions match TRBD1. Germline trimming cut 5 bases from V and 0 bases from J; bases unmatched to any gene: 3. The germline CDR1 and CDR2 sequences are MNHEY and SVGAGI. CDR3 length: 15 residues. The CDR3 coding sequence is TGTGCCAGCAGTCCGACAGGGGGCTTGAACACTGAAGCTTTCTTT. Protein sequence: CASSPTGGLNTEAFF.

The V call is TRBV7-2, the J call TRBJ1-1, with 7 nucleotides matching TRBD1. CDR3 length: 14 amino acids. CDR1 and CDR2 from the germline V gene are SGHTA and FQGNSA. The V gene end was trimmed by 6 bases and the J gene end by 6 bases; junction bases not matched to a gene: 10. CDR3 in amino acids: CASRPTGEIAEAFF. The CDR3 DNA reads as TGTGCCAGCAGGCCCACAGGGGAAATCGCTGAAGCTTTCTTT.

The chain couples TRBV7-9 to TRBJ2-3; tentatively, D is TRBD1 (5 bases). Per the germline V gene, CDR1 is SEHNR and CDR2 is FQNEAQ (reference sequence). V was shortened by 2 bases and J by 3 bases, with 12 bases between the two germline ends. CDR3 length: 15 amino acids. CDR3 protein: CASSLTGSWTDTQYF. CDR3 nucleotides: TGTGCCAGCAGCTTAACAGGTAGTTGGACAGATACGCAGTATTTT.